These 3 T cell receptor beta chains share one sample of origin, sequenced in a study of blood T cell repertoires in COVID-19. The data were produced by immunoSEQ multiplex PCR, yet TCRdb's version contains in-frame clones alone and is incomplete. The sample lists fewer than 400,000 clones; 70% to 90% were seen once. The sequenced sample was PBMCs or T cells enriched from blood (not recorded which). The source of these receptors is a man aged 30 to 39 who had recovered from COVID-19.

This clone was seen a single time. CDR3 sequence reads: CASRSWANEQFF. DNA of the CDR3: TGTGCCAGCAGGTCCTGGGCGAATGAGCAGTTCTTC. This chain uses TRBV25-1 with TRBJ2-1; D gene uncertain. In germline, CDR1 is MGHDK, CDR2 SYGVNS. Trimming stripped 6 bases from V and 7 bases from J, with 10 bases between. There are 12 residues in the CDR3. Supplemented by reference TRBV25-1 and TRBJ2-1, the full variable domain reads EADIYQTPRYLVIGTGKKITLECSQTMGHDKMYWYQQDPGMELHLIHYSYGVNSTEKGDLSSESTVSRIRTEHFPLTLESARPSHTSQYLCASRSWANEQFFGPGTRLTVL.

This clone has a single count. The genes are TRBV12-5 and TRBJ2-3, with 8 nucleotides matching TRBD1. Germline CDR1 reads LGHNT; CDR2 reads FRNRAP. The CDR3 totals 14 residues. Trimming at V came to 5 bases and at J to 8 bases, leaving 9 bases not matched to a gene. The CDR3 DNA reads TGTGCTAGTGGTAACCCGAACACAGGGGGTACGCAGTATTTT. Translated: CASGNPNTGGTQYF. Full variable domain (rest looked up from reference TRBV12-5 and TRBJ2-3): DARVTQTPRHKVTEMGQEVTMRCQPILGHNTVFWYRQTMMQGLELLAYFRNRAPLDDSGMPKDRFSAEMPDATLATLKIQPSEPRDSAVYFCASGNPNTGGTQYFGPGTRLTVL.

The CDR3 here is CAWDGGDTEAFF. The CDR3 nucleotides are TGTGCCTGGGACGGGGGAGACACTGAAGCTTTCTTT. V gene TRBV30 combines with J gene TRBJ1-1; TRBD1 is a possible D gene (5 bases). The V and J ends lost 5 bases and 3 bases respectively, with 10 bases between them. Germline V CDR1 and CDR2: GTSNPN, SVGIG (reference sequence). The CDR3 consists of 12 residues.